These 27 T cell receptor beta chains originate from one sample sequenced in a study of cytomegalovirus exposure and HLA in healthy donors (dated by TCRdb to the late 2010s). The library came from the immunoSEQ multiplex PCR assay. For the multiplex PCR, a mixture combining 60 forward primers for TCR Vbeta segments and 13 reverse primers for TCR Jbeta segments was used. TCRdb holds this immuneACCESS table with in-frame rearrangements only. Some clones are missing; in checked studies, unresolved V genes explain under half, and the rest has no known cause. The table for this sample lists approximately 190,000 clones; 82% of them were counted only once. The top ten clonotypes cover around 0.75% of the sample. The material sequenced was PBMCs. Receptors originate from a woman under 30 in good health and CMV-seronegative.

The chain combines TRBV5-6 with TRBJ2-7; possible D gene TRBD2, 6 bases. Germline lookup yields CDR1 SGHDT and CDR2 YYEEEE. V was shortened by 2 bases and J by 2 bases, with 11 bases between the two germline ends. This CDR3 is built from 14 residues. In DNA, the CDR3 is TGTGCCAGCAGCTTAGAGGGACTGACCTACGAGCAGTACTTC. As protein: CASSLEGLTYEQYF.

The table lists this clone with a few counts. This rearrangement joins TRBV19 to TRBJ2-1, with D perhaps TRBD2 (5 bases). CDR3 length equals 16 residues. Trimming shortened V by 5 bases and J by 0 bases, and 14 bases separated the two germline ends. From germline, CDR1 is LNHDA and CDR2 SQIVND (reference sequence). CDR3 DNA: TGTGCCAGTAGTCCCCTAGCTACCTACTCCTACAATGAGCAGTTCTTC. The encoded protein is CASSPLATYSYNEQFF.

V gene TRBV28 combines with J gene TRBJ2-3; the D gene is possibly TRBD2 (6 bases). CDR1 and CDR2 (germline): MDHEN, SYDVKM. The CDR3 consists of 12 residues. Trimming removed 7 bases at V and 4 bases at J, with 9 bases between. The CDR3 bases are TGTGCCAGCACTACTAGCTCAGATACGCAGTATTTT. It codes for CASTTSSDTQYF.

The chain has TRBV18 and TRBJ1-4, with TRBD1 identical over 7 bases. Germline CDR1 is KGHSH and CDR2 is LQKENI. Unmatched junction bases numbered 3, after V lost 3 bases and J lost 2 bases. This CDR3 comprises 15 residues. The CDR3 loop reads CASSPGTDTNEKLFF. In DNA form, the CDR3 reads TGTGCCAGCTCACCCGGGACAGACACTAATGAAAAACTGTTTTTT.

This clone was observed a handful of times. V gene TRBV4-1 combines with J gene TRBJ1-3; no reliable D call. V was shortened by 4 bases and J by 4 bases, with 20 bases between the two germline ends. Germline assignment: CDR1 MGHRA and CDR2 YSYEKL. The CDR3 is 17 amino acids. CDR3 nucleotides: TGCGCCAGCAGCCCCGAACCGGCGGGCCTAGGCGGAAACACCATATATTTT. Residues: CASSPEPAGLGGNTIYF.

DNA for the CDR3: TGTGCCAGCAGGCAGGGGGACCGAACTGAAGCTTTCTTT. This gives the protein CASRQGDRTEAFF. The rearrangement uses TRBV6-5 and TRBJ1-1; the match to TRBD1 covers 7 bases. V lost 6 bases to trimming and J lost 5 bases; unmatched junction nucleotides: 6. Per germline, CDR1 MNHEY and CDR2 SVGAGI. This CDR3 has 13 residues.

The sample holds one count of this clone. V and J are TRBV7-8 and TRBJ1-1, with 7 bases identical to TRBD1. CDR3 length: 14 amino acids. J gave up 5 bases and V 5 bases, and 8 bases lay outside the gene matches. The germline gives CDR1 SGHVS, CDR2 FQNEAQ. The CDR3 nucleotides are TGTGCCAGCAGCCCCCGACAGGGTCAAACTGAAGCTTTCTTT. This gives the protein CASSPRQGQTEAFF.

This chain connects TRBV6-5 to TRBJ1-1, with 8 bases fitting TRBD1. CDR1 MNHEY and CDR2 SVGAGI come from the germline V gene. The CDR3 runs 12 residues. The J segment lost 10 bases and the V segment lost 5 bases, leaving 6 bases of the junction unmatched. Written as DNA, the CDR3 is TGTGCCAGCAGTGAAGGACAGGGTTTAGCTTTCTTT. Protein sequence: CASSEGQGLAFF.

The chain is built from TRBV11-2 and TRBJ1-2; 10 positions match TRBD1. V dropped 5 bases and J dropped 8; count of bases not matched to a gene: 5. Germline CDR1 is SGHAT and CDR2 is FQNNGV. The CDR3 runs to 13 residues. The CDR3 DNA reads TGTGCCAGCAGCACCGGGACAGGGGTCGGCTACACCTTC. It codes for CASSTGTGVGYTF.

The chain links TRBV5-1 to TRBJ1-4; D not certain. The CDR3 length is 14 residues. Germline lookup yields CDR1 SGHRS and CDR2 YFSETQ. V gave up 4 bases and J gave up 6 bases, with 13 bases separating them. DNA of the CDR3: TGCGCCAGCAGCCCGGGGTGGGGTGATGAAAAACTGTTTTTT. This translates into CASSPGWGDEKLFF. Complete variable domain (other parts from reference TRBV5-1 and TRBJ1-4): KAGVTQTPRYLIKTRGQQVTLSCSPISGHRSVSWYQQTPGQGLQFLFEYFSETQRNKGNFPGRFSGRQFSNSRSEMNVSTLELGDSALYLCASSPGWGDEKLFFGSGTQLSVL.

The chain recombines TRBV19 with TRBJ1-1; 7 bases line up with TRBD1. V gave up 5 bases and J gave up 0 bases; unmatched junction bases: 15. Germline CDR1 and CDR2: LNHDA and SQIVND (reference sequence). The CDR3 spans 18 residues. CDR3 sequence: CASSLSFGTVIMNTEAFF. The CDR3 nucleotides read TGTGCCAGTAGTCTGTCTTTCGGGACAGTCATCATGAACACTGAAGCTTTCTTT.

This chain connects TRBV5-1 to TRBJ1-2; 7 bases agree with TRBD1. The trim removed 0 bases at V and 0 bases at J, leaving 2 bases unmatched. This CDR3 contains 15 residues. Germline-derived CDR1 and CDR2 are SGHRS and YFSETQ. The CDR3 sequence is CASSLEGTANYGYTF. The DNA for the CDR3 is TGCGCCAGCAGCTTGGAGGGGACAGCTAACTATGGCTACACCTTC.

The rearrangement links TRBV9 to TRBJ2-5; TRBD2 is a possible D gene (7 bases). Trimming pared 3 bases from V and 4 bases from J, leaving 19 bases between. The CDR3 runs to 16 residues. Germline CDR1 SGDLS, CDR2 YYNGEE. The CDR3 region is CASSGGRGHWPETQYF. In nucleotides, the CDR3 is TGTGCCAGCAGCGGTGGGAGGGGACACTGGCCAGAGACCCAGTACTTC. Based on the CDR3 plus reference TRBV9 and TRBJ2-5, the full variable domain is DSGVTQTPKHLITATGQRVTLRCSPRSGDLSVYWYQQSLDQGLQFLIQYYNGEERAKGNILERFSAQQFPDLHSELNLSSLELGDSALYFCASSGGRGHWPETQYFGPGTRLLVL.

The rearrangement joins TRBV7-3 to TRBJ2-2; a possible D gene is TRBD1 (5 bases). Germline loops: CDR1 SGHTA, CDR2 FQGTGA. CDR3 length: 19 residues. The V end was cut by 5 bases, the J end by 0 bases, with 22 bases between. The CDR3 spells CASSDHSYQGDSNTGELFF. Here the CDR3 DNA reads TGTGCCAGCAGCGACCATAGCTATCAGGGTGATTCGAACACCGGGGAGCTGTTTTTT.

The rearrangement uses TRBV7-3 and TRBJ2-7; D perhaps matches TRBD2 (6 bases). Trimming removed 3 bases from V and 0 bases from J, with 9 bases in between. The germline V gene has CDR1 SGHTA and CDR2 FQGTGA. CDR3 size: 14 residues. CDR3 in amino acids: CASSFGGTSYEQYF. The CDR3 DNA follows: TGTGCCAGCAGCTTTGGCGGGACCTCCTACGAGCAGTACTTC.

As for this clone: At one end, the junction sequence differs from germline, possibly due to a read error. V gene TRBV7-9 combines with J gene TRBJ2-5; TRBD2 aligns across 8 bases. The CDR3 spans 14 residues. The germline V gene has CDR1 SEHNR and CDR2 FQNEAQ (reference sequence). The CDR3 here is CSSSHGGAPETQYF. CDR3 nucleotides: TGTTCCAGCAGCCACGGGGGGGCCCCAGAGACCCAGTACTTC.

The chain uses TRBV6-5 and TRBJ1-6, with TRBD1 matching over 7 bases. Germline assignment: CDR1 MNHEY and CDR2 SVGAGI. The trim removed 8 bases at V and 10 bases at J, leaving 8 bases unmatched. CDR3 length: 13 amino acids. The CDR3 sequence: CASGRQGDSPLHF. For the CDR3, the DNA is TGTGCCAGCGGAAGACAGGGTGACTCACCCCTCCACTTT.

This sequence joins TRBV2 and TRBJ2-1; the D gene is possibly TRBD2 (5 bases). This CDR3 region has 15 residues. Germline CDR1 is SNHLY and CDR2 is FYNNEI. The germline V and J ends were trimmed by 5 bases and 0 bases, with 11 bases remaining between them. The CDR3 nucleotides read TGTGCCAGCAGTTTAGCGTCTCGCTCCTACAATGAGCAGTTCTTC. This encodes CASSLASRSYNEQFF.

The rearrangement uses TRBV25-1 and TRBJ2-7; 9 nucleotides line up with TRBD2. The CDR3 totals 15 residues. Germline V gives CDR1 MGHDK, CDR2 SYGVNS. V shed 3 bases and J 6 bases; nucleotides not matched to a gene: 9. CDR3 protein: CASSEGVAGVIEQYF. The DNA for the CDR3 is TGTGCCAGCAGTGAGGGCGTAGCGGGAGTAATCGAGCAGTACTTC.

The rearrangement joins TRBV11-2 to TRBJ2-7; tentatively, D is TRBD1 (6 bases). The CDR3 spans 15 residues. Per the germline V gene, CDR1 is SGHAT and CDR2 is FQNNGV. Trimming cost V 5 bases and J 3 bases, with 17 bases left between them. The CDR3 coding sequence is TGTGCCAGCAGCAAAGAACAGGGCCTGAACTACGAGCAGTACTTC. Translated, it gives CASSKEQGLNYEQYF.

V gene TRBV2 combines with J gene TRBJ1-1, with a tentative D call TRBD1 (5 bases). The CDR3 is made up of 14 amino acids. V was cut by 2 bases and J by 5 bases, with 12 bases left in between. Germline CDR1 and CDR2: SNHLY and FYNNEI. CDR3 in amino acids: CASSEYGSGTEAFF. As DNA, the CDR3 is TGTGCCAGCAGTGAATATGGCTCAGGGACTGAAGCTTTCTTT.

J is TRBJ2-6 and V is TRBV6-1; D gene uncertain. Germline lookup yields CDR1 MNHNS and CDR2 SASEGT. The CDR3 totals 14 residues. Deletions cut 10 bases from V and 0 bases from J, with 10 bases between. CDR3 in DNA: TGTGCCATCACCAGGAACTCTGGGGCCAACGTCCTGACTTTC. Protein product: CAITRNSGANVLTF.

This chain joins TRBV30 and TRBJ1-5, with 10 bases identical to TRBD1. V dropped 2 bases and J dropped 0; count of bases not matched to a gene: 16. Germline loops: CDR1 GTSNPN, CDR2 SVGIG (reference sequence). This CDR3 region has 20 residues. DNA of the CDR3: TGTGCCTGGAGTAAGCTGGAGGACAGGGGGTCCTCTAGTAGCAATCAGCCCCAGCATTTT. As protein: CAWSKLEDRGSSSSNQPQHF.

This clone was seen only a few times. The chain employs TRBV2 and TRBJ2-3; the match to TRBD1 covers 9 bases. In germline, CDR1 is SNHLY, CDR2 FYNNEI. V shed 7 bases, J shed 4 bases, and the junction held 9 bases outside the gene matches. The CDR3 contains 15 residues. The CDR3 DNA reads TGTGCCAGCATCATGGGACAGGGAGTCCCAGATACGCAGTATTTT. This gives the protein CASIMGQGVPDTQYF.

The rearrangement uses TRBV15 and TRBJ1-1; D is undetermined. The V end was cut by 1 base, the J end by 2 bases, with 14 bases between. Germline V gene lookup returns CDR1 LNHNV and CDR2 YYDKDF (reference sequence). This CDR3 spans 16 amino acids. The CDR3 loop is CATSRGVEGGNTEAFF. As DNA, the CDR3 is TGTGCCACCAGCAGAGGGGTCGAGGGCGGAAACACTGAAGCTTTCTTT.

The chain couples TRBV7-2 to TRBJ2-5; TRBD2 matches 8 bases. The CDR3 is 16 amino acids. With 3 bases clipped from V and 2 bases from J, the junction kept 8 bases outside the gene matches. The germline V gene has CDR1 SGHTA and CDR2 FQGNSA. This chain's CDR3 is CASSLLAGGNQETQYF. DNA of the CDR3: TGTGCCAGCAGCTTGTTGGCGGGAGGTAATCAAGAGACCCAGTACTTC. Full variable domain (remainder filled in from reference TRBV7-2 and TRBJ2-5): GAGVSQSPSNKVTEKGKDVELRCDPISGHTALYWYRQSLGQGLEFLIYFQGNSAPDKSGLPSDRFSAERTGGSVSTLTIQRTQQEDSAVYLCASSLLAGGNQETQYFGPGTRLLVL.

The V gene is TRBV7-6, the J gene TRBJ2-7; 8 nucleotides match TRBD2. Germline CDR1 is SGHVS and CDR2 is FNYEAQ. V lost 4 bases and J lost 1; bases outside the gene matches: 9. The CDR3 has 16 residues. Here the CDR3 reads CASSSSNRGGSYEQYF. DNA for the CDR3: TGTGCCAGCAGCTCTTCAAATCGGGGGGGATCCTACGAGCAGTACTTC.